The 27 T cell receptor beta chains in this list originate from one sample, sequenced in a study of blood T cell repertoires in COVID-19. The data were produced by immunoSEQ multiplex PCR, yet TCRdb's version contains in-frame clones alone and is incomplete. This table has more than 140,000 clones, 65% to 90% appearing once. The material sequenced was peripheral blood. The receptors come from a woman aged 45-65 years in a cohort sampled during active or convalescent COVID-19.

This clone was observed many times. This chain uses TRBV18 with TRBJ2-1; 9 bases match TRBD1. Germline V gene data show CDR1 as KGHSH and CDR2 as LQKENI. CDR3 length: 14 residues. The trim removed 6 bases at V and 12 bases at J, leaving 12 bases unmatched. The CDR3 protein is CASSPYRDREWQFF. The CDR3 DNA reads as TGTGCCAGCTCGCCCTACCGGGACAGGGAGTGGCAGTTCTTC. Together with reference TRBV18 and TRBJ2-1, the CDR3 gives the full variable domain: NAGVMQNPRHLVRRRGQEARLRCSPMKGHSHVYWYRQLPEEGLKFMVYLQKENIIDESGMPKERFSAEFPKEGPSILRIQQVVRGDSAAYFCASSPYRDREWQFFGPGTRLTVL.

The chain uses TRBV2 and TRBJ1-1; the D gene is possibly TRBD1 (6 bases). Per the germline V gene, CDR1 is SNHLY and CDR2 is FYNNEI. The germline V and J ends were trimmed by 3 bases and 1 base, with 9 bases remaining between them. The length of the CDR3 is 14 residues. The chain's CDR3 is CASSELGANTEAFF. CDR3 coding DNA: TGTGCCAGCAGTGAGCTGGGGGCGAACACTGAAGCTTTCTTT.

V is TRBV7-8 and J is TRBJ2-7; 11 positions agree with TRBD2. This CDR3 spans 16 amino acids. Germline V CDR1 and CDR2: SGHVS, FQNEAQ. J was trimmed by 3 bases and V by 5 bases; bases with no gene match: 9. The CDR3 DNA reads TGTGCCAGCAGCCCGGGGGGGACTAGCGGTAACTACGAGCAGTACTTC. It codes for CASSPGGTSGNYEQYF.

The CDR3 coding sequence is TGCGCCAGCAGCCAACTGACAGGCTACGAGCAGTACTTC. This gives the protein CASSQLTGYEQYF. The chain links TRBV5-1 to TRBJ2-7; TRBD1 might be the D (6 bases). V was trimmed by 4 bases and J by 3 bases, leaving 11 bases between them. Germline CDR1 reads SGHRS; CDR2 reads YFSETQ. This CDR3 spans 13 amino acids.

V usage is TRBV12-3 or TRBV12-4 and J usage is TRBJ2-5, with D possibly TRBD1 on 6 matching bases. V gave up 3 bases and J gave up 4 bases, with 9 bases separating them. This CDR3 comprises 13 residues. For the CDR3, the DNA is TGTGCCAGCAGTTTCACAGGGACAGAGACCCAGTACTTC. Its protein is CASSFTGTETQYF.

The chain links TRBV6-5 to TRBJ1-2; D uncertain. Per the germline V gene, CDR1 is MNHEY and CDR2 is SVGAGI. The V end was cut by 2 bases, the J end by 8 bases, with 15 bases between. The CDR3 loop spans 14 amino acids. The CDR3 bases are TGTGCCAGCAGTTACCGCCCACTGCGTGAAGGCTACACCTTC. This sequence encodes CASSYRPLREGYTF.

In its sample, this clone was seen once. V and J are TRBV7-9 and TRBJ1-4; D is undetermined. This CDR3 has 15 residues. Germline V gene data show CDR1 as SEHNR and CDR2 as FQNEAQ (reference sequence). Trimming stripped 1 base from V and 2 bases from J, with 8 bases between. The CDR3 is CASSLGPGTNEKLFF. The CDR3 nucleotides read TGTGCCAGCAGCTTAGGACCGGGGACTAATGAAAAACTGTTTTTT.

This chain joins TRBV27 and TRBJ1-5, with D tentatively TRBD1 (5 bases). Trimming shortened V by 1 base and J by 1 base, and 11 bases separated the two germline ends. Per the germline V gene, CDR1 is MNHEY and CDR2 is SMNVEV (reference sequence). The CDR3 has 16 residues. The CDR3: CASSLFAGMSNQPQHF. The CDR3 nucleotides read TGTGCCAGCAGTTTATTTGCAGGGATGAGCAATCAGCCCCAGCATTTT.

J is TRBJ1-4 and V is TRBV15, with 10 positions matching TRBD1. After removal of 1 base from V and 6 bases from J, the junction contained 5 bases not matched to a gene. The CDR3 loop spans 16 amino acids. Germline CDR1 and CDR2: LNHNV and YYDKDF (reference sequence). CDR3 amino acids: CATSRGQGAGDEKLFF. In DNA, the CDR3 is TGTGCCACCAGCAGAGGACAGGGGGCGGGCGATGAAAAACTGTTTTTT.

The chain joins TRBV18 to TRBJ2-7, with 10 bases aligning to TRBD1. The CDR3 is 14 residues long. Trimming at V came to 3 bases and at J to 2 bases, leaving 1 base not matched to a gene. Germline lookup yields CDR1 KGHSH and CDR2 LQKENI. CDR3 nucleotides: TGTGCCAGCTCACCGGGGACAGGGGCCTACGAGCAGTACTTC. Its translation is CASSPGTGAYEQYF. Using reference TRBV18 and TRBJ2-7 for the parts outside the CDR3, the full variable domain is NAGVMQNPRHLVRRRGQEARLRCSPMKGHSHVYWYRQLPEEGLKFMVYLQKENIIDESGMPKERFSAEFPKEGPSILRIQQVVRGDSAAYFCASSPGTGAYEQYFGPGTRLTVT.

The DNA for the CDR3 is TGTGCCAGCAGTTTAGGGGCGGAGACCCAGTACTTC. Translating gives CASSLGAETQYF. The rearrangement uses TRBV12-3 or TRBV12-4 and TRBJ2-5; D unresolved. Trimming stripped 1 base from V and 5 bases from J, with 5 bases between. The CDR3 sequence is 12 residues long.

The chain couples TRBV11-2 to TRBJ1-2; 9 nucleotides match TRBD1. Germline CDR1 is SGHAT and CDR2 is FQNNGV. V was clipped by 9 bases and J by 1 base; unmatched bases: 12. CDR3 length equals 16 residues. The CDR3 is CASSTGQGTGNYGYTF. CDR3 nucleotides: TGTGCCAGTAGTACGGGACAGGGAACGGGTAACTATGGCTACACCTTC.

This clone has a handful of counts. The genes are TRBV11-2 and TRBJ2-1; TRBD2 matches 10 bases. CDR3 length: 13 residues. With 8 bases clipped from V and 7 bases from J, the junction kept 5 bases outside the gene matches. CDR1 is SGHAT, CDR2 FQNNGV, per germline. The CDR3 DNA reads TGTGCCAGCGCCGGAGCGGGGGGGAATGAGCAGTTCTTC. It translates to CASAGAGGNEQFF.

The V gene is TRBV5-1, the J gene TRBJ1-2, with 9 bases fitting TRBD1. CDR3 length: 14 residues. V was pared by 0 bases and J by 14 bases, with 11 bases of the junction left unmatched. Germline lookup yields CDR1 SGHRS and CDR2 YFSETQ. CDR3 DNA: TGCGCCAGCAGCTTGGGTGGGACAGGGTCCTTTTGGACCTTC. Protein: CASSLGGTGSFWTF.

The chain recombines TRBV5-1 with TRBJ1-3; D unresolved. V lost 4 bases and J 0 bases, leaving 11 bases between the germline ends. Germline CDR1 SGHRS, CDR2 YFSETQ. The CDR3 is made up of 15 amino acids. CDR3 loop: CASSPGVISGNTIYF. The CDR3 coding sequence is TGCGCCAGCAGCCCGGGAGTGATCTCTGGAAACACCATATATTTT.

The chain carries TRBV7-2 and TRBJ2-7; 9 bases agree with TRBD1. The V gene's germline CDR1 is SGHTA and CDR2 FQGNSA. Trimming took 5 bases from V and 4 from J; bases not matched to a gene: 9. CDR3 length: 15 residues. In DNA form, the CDR3 reads TGTGCCAGCAGCCAAGAGGGACAGGGCAGGTACGAGCAGTACTTC. It yields the protein CASSQEGQGRYEQYF.

This clone occurred a few times. The V and J genes are TRBV7-8 and TRBJ2-1, with TRBD1 matching 7 bases. From germline, CDR1 is SGHVS and CDR2 FQNEAQ. This CDR3 has 14 amino acids. V was clipped by 4 bases and J by 3 bases; unmatched bases: 3. The DNA for the CDR3 is TGTGCCAGCAGCTCGGACAGGCTCTACAATGAGCAGTTCTTC. It specifies CASSSDRLYNEQFF.

The V and J genes are TRBV29-1 and TRBJ1-4, with a possible D match to TRBD1 (5 bases). The CDR3 length is 13 residues. Germline V gene lookup returns CDR1 SQVTM and CDR2 ANQGSEA. The V end lost 7 bases, the J end lost 8 bases, and 17 bases lay between the germline ends. CDR3 residues: CSARGGVVEKLFF. The CDR3 region has the DNA TGCAGCGCGCGGGGGGGTGTAGTCGAAAAACTGTTTTTT.

This clone was detected only once. V is TRBV29-1 and J is TRBJ1-2, with 7 bases aligning to TRBD1. The CDR3 has 15 residues. CDR1 is SQVTM and CDR2 is ANQGSEA in the germline V gene. With V trimmed by 5 bases and J by 2 bases, 11 bases remained unmatched. The CDR3 here is CSVPRGTATNYGYTF. As DNA, the CDR3 is TGCAGCGTTCCCCGTGGGACAGCTACAAACTATGGCTACACCTTC.

The rearrangement uses TRBV12-5 and TRBJ2-5, with 8 positions matching TRBD1. Germline assignment: CDR1 LGHNT and CDR2 FRNRAP. With 4 bases clipped from V and 5 bases from J, the junction kept 3 bases outside the gene matches. The CDR3 runs to 13 residues. The CDR3 region is CASGSDRGETQYF. Written as DNA, the CDR3 is TGTGCTAGTGGTTCCGACAGGGGTGAGACCCAGTACTTC.

V is TRBV5-4 and J is TRBJ2-3; 7 positions agree with TRBD1. The V gene end was trimmed by 4 bases and the J gene end by 3 bases; junction bases not matched to a gene: 8. Per the germline V gene, CDR1 is SGHNT and CDR2 is YYREEE (reference sequence). This CDR3 is 15 amino acids long. The CDR3 DNA reads as TGTGCCAGCAGCGGCGACAGGGTGATAACAGATACGCAGTATTTT. Translating it yields CASSGDRVITDTQYF.

CDR3 DNA: TGCGCCAGCAGCTTGGCAACAGATAAAACAGATACGCAGTATTTT. The encoded protein is CASSLATDKTDTQYF. This chain connects TRBV5-1 to TRBJ2-3; no firm D call. Germline V gene sequence: CDR1 SGHRS, CDR2 YFSETQ. This CDR3 is 15 amino acids long. V was clipped by 0 bases and J by 3 bases, with 11 bases between them. The variable domain in full, with the rest retrieved from reference TRBV5-1 and TRBJ2-3, is KAGVTQTPRYLIKTRGQQVTLSCSPISGHRSVSWYQQTPGQGLQFLFEYFSETQRNKGNFPGRFSGRQFSNSRSEMNVSTLELGDSALYLCASSLATDKTDTQYFGPGTRLTVL.

The rearrangement joins TRBV21-1 to TRBJ2-7; TRBD2 was called by the table and not checked on the DNA. TRBV21-1 is given as a pseudogene. The CDR3 length is 16 residues. CDR3 coding DNA: TGTGCCAGCAGCAAACACCGGACTAGCGGGGGTTGCGAGCAGTACTTC. Translating it yields CASSKHRTSGGCEQYF.

The chain couples TRBV6-2 or TRBV6-3 to TRBJ2-7, with unresolved D. Trimming cost V 2 bases and J 3 bases, with 8 bases left between them. Germline V gene data show CDR1 as MNHEY and CDR2 as SVGEGT. This CDR3 comprises 13 residues. The CDR3 DNA reads as TGTGCCAGCAGTTACAAGGAGCACTACGAGCAGTACTTC. Its translation: CASSYKEHYEQYF.

The chain employs TRBV27 and TRBJ2-3; 8 nucleotides match TRBD2. Germline assignment: CDR1 MNHEY and CDR2 SMNVEV (reference sequence). The CDR3 consists of 16 residues. The V and J ends lost 5 bases and 7 bases, in that order; junction bases with no gene match: 14. CDR3 bases: TGTGCCAGCAGTATGATTTCCGGGACTAGTCCCAATACGCAGTATTTT. Protein sequence: CASSMISGTSPNTQYF.

V gene TRBV27 combines with J gene TRBJ1-1; tentative D call: TRBD1 (5 bases). There are 13 residues in the CDR3. V was cut by 6 bases and J by 3 bases, with 11 bases left in between. Germline-derived CDR1 and CDR2 are MNHEY and SMNVEV (reference sequence). CDR3 residues: CASREGLYTEAFF. The CDR3 region has the DNA TGTGCCAGCAGGGAGGGGTTGTACACTGAAGCTTTCTTT.

With regard to this clone: A read error may account for a junction end that differs from germline. CDR3 amino acids: CASREDRGNQPQHF. The CDR3, as DNA: TGTGCCAGCAGGGAAGACAGGGGCAATCAGCCCCAGCATTTT. J is TRBJ1-5 and V is TRBV2, with TRBD1 matching over 7 bases. Germline V CDR1 and CDR2: SNHLY, FYNNEI. This CDR3 has 14 amino acids.